These 21 T cell receptor beta chains share one sample of origin, sequenced in a study of blood T cell repertoires in COVID-19. The assay was immunoSEQ multiplex PCR, and TCRdb's table has in-frame clones only and misses some. Of 150,000 or so clones in the sample, roughly four fifths were seen once. Sequenced material: peripheral blood. These receptors were taken from a man aged 35-49 years who had recovered from COVID-19.

This clone was seen more than once but under ten times. The gene calls are TRBV6-2 or TRBV6-3 and TRBJ2-5, with 7 bases identical to TRBD2. CDR1 and CDR2 (germline): MNHEY, SVGEGT. The CDR3 is 15 residues long. V lost 7 bases to trimming and J lost 2 bases; unmatched junction nucleotides: 10. The CDR3 DNA follows: TGTGCCAGCACCCCAAGGGGACTACTTCAAGAGACCCAGTACTTC. The encoded protein is CASTPRGLLQETQYF.

This clone was counted only a few times. The genes are TRBV19 and TRBJ2-7; unclear D gene. V shed 7 bases and J shed 0 bases, with 10 bases lying between them. The CDR3 is 13 amino acids. Germline CDR1 and CDR2: LNHDA and SQIVND (reference sequence). The CDR3 bases are TGTGCCAGTAAATTGGCACCCTCCTACGAGCAGTACTTC. It is translated as CASKLAPSYEQYF.

The V and J genes are TRBV30 and TRBJ1-5; D not certain. The CDR3 consists of 13 residues. V was cut by 0 bases and J by 4 bases, with 7 bases left in between. Germline V gene data show CDR1 as GTSNPN and CDR2 as SVGIG (reference sequence). DNA of the CDR3: TGTGCCTGGAGTGTAATCGGGAATCAGCCCCAGCATTTT. Protein product: CAWSVIGNQPQHF.

This clone has a single count. The gene calls are TRBV25-1 and TRBJ2-3; weak D call: TRBD2 (5 bases). Germline CDR1 is MGHDK and CDR2 is SYGVNS. V was trimmed by 2 bases and J by 4 bases, leaving 13 bases between them. The CDR3 extends over 15 amino acids. The CDR3 nucleotides are TGTGCCAGCAGTGAAGGCGGGTTTGAATCAGATACGCAGTATTTT. Translated: CASSEGGFESDTQYF.

The CDR3 DNA is TGTGCCAGCAGCCCCCGTGGGGGGAGAACGGGGACCCAGTACTTC. Translating gives CASSPRGGRTGTQYF. The J gene is TRBJ2-5, the V gene TRBV5-8; D possibly corresponds to TRBD2 (6 bases). The length of the CDR3 is 15 residues. CDR1 SGHTS and CDR2 YDEGEE come from the germline V gene. V lost 4 bases and J 7 bases, leaving 20 bases between the germline ends.

The sample holds a few counts of this clone. The chain carries TRBV2 and TRBJ2-7, with 8 nucleotides matching TRBD1. Germline lookup yields CDR1 SNHLY and CDR2 FYNNEI. The V gene end was trimmed by 6 bases and the J gene end by 3 bases; junction bases not matched to a gene: 7. The CDR3 runs to 14 residues. The CDR3 region is CASRLSGTGYEQYF. The DNA for the CDR3 is TGTGCCAGCAGACTTTCCGGGACAGGCTACGAGCAGTACTTC.

The chain links TRBV6-5 to TRBJ2-5, with a tentative D call TRBD2 (6 bases). This CDR3 has 13 amino acids. Per the germline V gene, CDR1 is MNHEY and CDR2 is SVGAGI. Deletions cut 6 bases from V and 5 bases from J, with 13 bases between. CDR3 in amino acids: CASSLTSWETQYF. For the CDR3, the DNA is TGTGCCAGCAGCCTTACTAGCTGGGAGACCCAGTACTTC.

The rearrangement joins TRBV27 to TRBJ2-3, with D maybe TRBD1 (5 bases). The CDR3 loop spans 14 amino acids. In germline, CDR1 is MNHEY, CDR2 SMNVEV (reference sequence). V lost 6 bases and J 0 bases, leaving 10 bases between the germline ends. The CDR3 spells CASSWGSSTDTQYF. CDR3 coding DNA: TGTGCCAGCAGCTGGGGCAGTAGCACAGATACGCAGTATTTT.

The V and J genes are TRBV20-1 and TRBJ2-7; D is unresolved. The V and J ends lost 6 bases and 6 bases respectively, with 12 bases between them. Per germline, CDR1 DFQATT and CDR2 SNEGSKA (reference sequence). CDR3 length: 11 residues. The CDR3 region is CSAGLPGEQYF. DNA of the CDR3: TGCAGTGCGGGCCTCCCCGGCGAGCAGTACTTC.

The genes are TRBV7-3 and TRBJ2-1; D may be TRBD1 (5 bases). V lost 0 bases, J lost 8 bases, and 8 bases lay in between. The CDR3 loop spans 13 amino acids. Germline V CDR1 and CDR2: SGHTA, FQGTGA. CDR3 in amino acids: CASSLTQGDEQFF. The CDR3, as DNA: TGTGCCAGCAGCTTAACTCAGGGTGATGAGCAGTTCTTC.

The chain employs TRBV6-5 and TRBJ1-5; 7 bases line up with TRBD1. CDR3 size: 14 residues. Trimming at V came to 5 bases and at J to 8 bases, leaving 9 bases not matched to a gene. Germline CDR1 is MNHEY and CDR2 is SVGAGI. CDR3 in DNA: TGTGCCAGCAGTACCGACAGGGTAGTTGAGCCCCAGCATTTT. This translates into CASSTDRVVEPQHF.

The gene calls are TRBV6-6 and TRBJ1-2; 7 bases line up with TRBD1. The CDR3 is made up of 17 amino acids. Germline assignment: CDR1 MNHNY and CDR2 SVGAGI (reference sequence). V lost 5 bases to trimming and J lost 3 bases; unmatched junction nucleotides: 15. The CDR3 DNA sequence: TGTGCCAGCAGTCTCGAGTTAGACAGGGCACTTCACTATGGCTACACCTTC. Its protein product is CASSLELDRALHYGYTF.

J is TRBJ1-1 and V is TRBV2; D is ambiguous. Trimming took off 6 bases at V and 10 bases at J, with 21 bases between the two ends. Germline values: CDR1 SNHLY, CDR2 FYNNEI. This CDR3 has 14 amino acids. CDR3 nucleotide sequence: TGTGCCAGCAGGGAATTTATCATGAATTCGGGAGCTTTCTTT. Translating it yields CASREFIMNSGAFF.

The chain employs TRBV7-8 and TRBJ2-7; D gene ambiguous. Germline CDR1 reads SGHVS; CDR2 reads FQNEAQ. CDR3 length equals 13 residues. V was cut by 0 bases and J by 5 bases, with 8 bases left in between. The CDR3 loop reads CASSLAVRNEQYF. CDR3 nucleotides: TGTGCCAGCAGCTTAGCGGTGAGGAACGAGCAGTACTTC.

The chain has TRBV10-2 and TRBJ2-6, with a weak D call TRBD1 (6 bases). Trimming stripped 6 bases from V and 4 bases from J, with 19 bases between. This CDR3 comprises 17 residues. Per the germline V gene, CDR1 is WSHSY and CDR2 is SAAADI. The CDR3 region has the DNA TGCGCCAGCAGAGAGGACAGCCGCCTAGGGGGGGCCAACGTCCTGACTTTC. Its translation: CASREDSRLGGANVLTF.

CDR3 loop: CASRTGGMGNQPQHF. The CDR3 nucleotides read TGTGCCAGCAGAACAGGGGGCATGGGAAATCAGCCCCAGCATTTT. This chain links TRBV28 with TRBJ1-5; 9 nucleotides agree with TRBD1. J gave up 4 bases and V 6 bases, and 7 bases lay outside the gene matches. The CDR3 has 15 amino acids. The V gene's germline CDR1 is MDHEN and CDR2 SYDVKM.

The CDR3 DNA follows: TGTGCCTGGACCAGGGGGCTAGCGGGGGGGCAAGAGACCCAGTACTTC. Protein product: CAWTRGLAGGQETQYF. The chain employs TRBV30 and TRBJ2-5; 12 nucleotides match TRBD2. Germline CDR1 is GTSNPN and CDR2 is SVGIG (reference sequence). V gave up 4 bases and J gave up 2 bases; unmatched junction bases: 8. The CDR3 covers 16 residues.

The genes are TRBV28 and TRBJ2-7; 8 nucleotides line up with TRBD1. The V and J ends lost 3 bases and 3 bases, in that order; junction bases with no gene match: 1. CDR3 size: 13 residues. The germline V gene has CDR1 MDHEN and CDR2 SYDVKM. This CDR3 reads CASSLTGDYEQYF. In nucleotides, the CDR3 is TGTGCCAGCAGTTTGACAGGGGACTACGAGCAGTACTTC.

The gene calls are TRBV25-1 and TRBJ2-5; TRBD2 matches at 7 bases. V dropped 4 bases and J dropped 5; count of bases not matched to a gene: 7. Germline CDR1 is MGHDK and CDR2 is SYGVNS. The CDR3 has 14 residues. CDR3 DNA: TGTGCCAGCAGTGGGGACTACGCCCGTGAGACCCAGTACTTC. The encoded protein is CASSGDYARETQYF.

This chain joins TRBV30 and TRBJ2-3; D is perhaps TRBD1 (6 bases). Trimming removed 5 bases at V and 6 bases at J, with 15 bases between. Looked up from germline, CDR1 is GTSNPN and CDR2 is SVGIG (reference sequence). CDR3 length: 13 residues. CDR3 bases: TGTGCCTGGTCAGGGGTTAACTTGGATACGCAGTATTTT. The encoded protein is CAWSGVNLDTQYF. Together with reference TRBV30 and TRBJ2-3, the CDR3 gives the full variable domain: SQTIHQWPATLVQPVGSPLSLECTVEGTSNPNLYWYRQAAGRGLQLLFYSVGIGQISSEVPQNLSASRPQDRQFILSSKKLLLSDSGFYLCAWSGVNLDTQYFGPGTRLTVL.

V gene TRBV15 combines with J gene TRBJ1-5; D possibly corresponds to TRBD1 (5 bases). The CDR3 has 13 residues. Trimming pared 11 bases from V and 7 bases from J, leaving 18 bases between. The V gene's germline CDR1 is LNHNV and CDR2 YYDKDF (reference sequence). The CDR3 region has the DNA TGTGCCTCAGCCCGGGGGTCGGGCCAGCCCCAGCATTTT. It yields the protein CASARGSGQPQHF.